This passage covers 21 T cell receptor beta chains from one sample sequenced in a study of CD8 T cells in Susac syndrome (dated by TCRdb to between 2019 and 2020). Library construction relied on the immunoSEQ multiplex PCR assay. RNA was extracted using the RNeasy kit, and about 0.5 to 1 ug of the RNA was reverse transcribed with random hexamers. TCRdb cleaned the public reads at Q25 with fastp, built clones with MiXCR and kept in-frame beta chains. Records with the same CDR3 protein are collapsed into one entry carrying the most frequent genes and DNA. This sample lists 300,000 or so distinct CDR3 sequences; around 90% were detected once. Clones ranked in the top ten supply less than 0.08% of the sample. The sample was CD4+ T cells from PBMCs. The receptors derive from a human donor with multiple sclerosis.

This clonotype was counted a single time. This chain uses TRBV6-1 with TRBJ2-1; TRBD1 might be the D (5 bases). V was cut by 8 bases and J by 8 bases, with 10 bases left in between. The germline gives CDR1 MNHNS, CDR2 SASEGT. CDR3 size: 11 residues. The CDR3 reads CASGVQDEQFF. CDR3 sequence (DNA): TGTGCCAGCGGGGTACAGGATGAGCAGTTCTTC.

The chain is built from TRBV20-1 and TRBJ1-2, with D perhaps TRBD1 (6 bases). Deletions cut 0 bases from V and 8 bases from J, with 19 bases between. CDR1 and CDR2 from the germline V gene are DFQATT and SNEGSKA (reference sequence). The CDR3 covers 15 residues. The DNA of the CDR3 is TGCAGTGCTAGAGATAGTAGGGGGTTAAGGGGGGGCTACACCTTC. It encodes CSARDSRGLRGGYTF.

The J gene is TRBJ2-4, the V gene TRBV2; D not certain. Germline V gene sequence: CDR1 SNHLY, CDR2 FYNNEI. The length of the CDR3 is 13 residues. The V and J ends lost 6 bases and 4 bases respectively, with 10 bases between them. Here the CDR3 reads CASSATEKNIQYF. CDR3 bases: TGTGCCAGCAGCGCTACAGAAAAAAACATTCAGTACTTC.

The chain uses TRBV20-1 and TRBJ1-6; D might be TRBD1 (5 bases). Germline V gene sequence: CDR1 DFQATT, CDR2 SNEGSKA (reference sequence). The CDR3 loop spans 15 amino acids. Trimming took 2 bases from V and 8 from J, leaving 16 bases between them. The CDR3 reads CSARTRDLLDSPLHF. Written as DNA, the CDR3 is TGCAGTGCTAGAACCCGGGACCTGTTGGATTCACCCCTCCACTTT.

CDR3 amino acids: CASSSIQGSGANVLTF. The CDR3 DNA follows: TGTGCCAGTAGCAGCATACAGGGCTCTGGGGCCAACGTCCTGACTTTC. The chain employs TRBV19 and TRBJ2-6; the D gene is possibly TRBD1 (6 bases). There are 16 residues in the CDR3. Trimming shortened V by 6 bases and J by 0 bases, and 12 bases separated the two germline ends. Germline-derived CDR1 and CDR2 are LNHDA and SQIVND (reference sequence).

The rearrangement links TRBV12-3 or TRBV12-4 to TRBJ2-1; 7 bases map to TRBD1. This CDR3 has 13 residues. V dropped 4 bases and J dropped 8; count of bases not matched to a gene: 5. CDR3 residues: CASSSRQGDEQFF. The CDR3 DNA reads as TGTGCCAGCAGTTCACGACAGGGCGATGAGCAGTTCTTC.

The V gene is TRBV12-3 or TRBV12-4, the J gene TRBJ2-2, with TRBD1 matching 7 bases. The length of the CDR3 is 17 residues. V shed 6 bases and J 2 bases; nucleotides not matched to a gene: 12. The CDR3 protein is CASSGQALALNTGELFF. The CDR3 coding sequence is TGTGCCAGCAGCGGACAGGCACTGGCTCTAAACACCGGGGAGCTGTTTTTT.

The J gene is TRBJ1-2, the V gene TRBV15; D is uncertain. Trimming cost V 9 bases and J 8 bases, with 25 bases left between them. The CDR3 extends over 15 amino acids. CDR1 is LNHNV and CDR2 is YYDKDF in the germline V gene (reference sequence). The CDR3 nucleotides are TGTGCCACAAAAGCCGGTGCGGTTGATTCAAGGGGCTACACCTTC. Its protein product is CATKAGAVDSRGYTF.

The rearrangement links TRBV5-4 to TRBJ2-5; 15 bases map to TRBD2. The CDR3 consists of 17 residues. V was clipped by 1 base and J by 7 bases; unmatched bases: 8. Germline CDR1 SGHNT, CDR2 YYREEE (reference sequence). The CDR3 loop is CASSLSWTSGRGGTQYF. The CDR3 bases are TGTGCCAGCAGCTTGTCGTGGACTAGCGGGAGGGGTGGGACCCAGTACTTC.

The chain recombines TRBV2 with TRBJ1-1; 7 bases line up with TRBD1. This CDR3 contains 16 residues. Germline CDR1 reads SNHLY; CDR2 reads FYNNEI. J lost 0 bases, V lost 3 bases, and 7 bases had no gene match. The CDR3 nucleotides read TGTGCCAGCAGTGATAGGCAGGGGGGGATGAACACTGAAGCTTTCTTT. Translation: CASSDRQGGMNTEAFF.

This chain connects TRBV5-1 to TRBJ2-2, with 7 bases identical to TRBD2. The germline V gene encodes CDR1 SGHRS and CDR2 YFSETQ. V shed 4 bases and J 3 bases; nucleotides not matched to a gene: 9. The CDR3 is 16 residues long. The CDR3 protein is CASSRFSGVDTGELFF. CDR3 nucleotides: TGCGCCAGCAGCAGGTTCAGCGGGGTCGACACCGGGGAGCTGTTTTTT.

This chain links TRBV20-1 with TRBJ2-7; 10 positions match TRBD1. Looked up from germline, CDR1 is DFQATT and CDR2 is SNEGSKA (reference sequence). The junction had 8 bases not matched to a gene; V was cut back by 6 bases and J by 0 bases. The CDR3 is 15 amino acids. Here the CDR3 DNA reads TGCAGTGCGTCCCCCGGGACAGGGGACTCCTACGAGCAGTACTTC. It codes for CSASPGTGDSYEQYF.

The chain links TRBV29-1 to TRBJ1-2, with a tentative D call TRBD1 (5 bases). With 0 bases removed from V and 4 bases from J, the gap between germline ends came to 15 bases. Germline CDR1 and CDR2: SQVTM and ANQGSEA. The CDR3 is made up of 15 amino acids. CDR3 sequence (DNA): TGCAGCGTTGAAGATTCGGCAGGGCTGGTCTATGGCTACACCTTC. This encodes CSVEDSAGLVYGYTF.

The chain combines TRBV7-9 with TRBJ2-5; TRBD2 might be the D (6 bases). V lost 2 bases, J lost 7 bases, and 23 bases lay in between. Germline V gene sequence: CDR1 SEHNR, CDR2 FQNEAQ (reference sequence). CDR3 length: 17 amino acids. DNA of the CDR3: TGTGCCAGCAGCTTACCCAGCCCTAGCGACCCCCAGGGGACCCAGTACTTC. Its translation: CASSLPSPSDPQGTQYF.

The V call is TRBV18, the J call TRBJ2-7; D unresolved. The V end lost 3 bases, the J end lost 0 bases, and 12 bases lay between the germline ends. Germline V lookup: CDR1 KGHSH, CDR2 LQKENI. The CDR3 covers 15 residues. The CDR3 is CASSPILLDSYEQYF. CDR3 DNA sequence: TGTGCCAGCTCACCTATTTTGCTAGACTCCTACGAGCAGTACTTC.

A note on this clonotype: The junction departs from the called germline gene at one end, perhaps through a read error. This chain links TRBV25-1 with TRBJ1-1; maybe TRBD1 (5 bases). The CDR3 spans 15 residues. The germline V gene has CDR1 MGHDK and CDR2 SYGVNS. The CDR3 DNA is TGTGCCAGCAGTGAATGGGGGGGGAAAAACACTGAAGCTTTTTTT. Its translation is CASSEWGGKNTEAFF.

In this sample, this clonotype turned up once. V and J are TRBV19 and TRBJ1-2; D uncertain. Per germline, CDR1 LNHDA and CDR2 SQIVND (reference sequence). V lost 1 base to trimming and J lost 4 bases, with 10 bases between them. This CDR3 region has 14 residues. CDR3 sequence: CASSIAGLTYGYTF. CDR3 DNA: TGTGCCAGTAGTATAGCGGGCCTTACCTATGGCTACACCTTC.

This clonotype appeared a single time. V is TRBV11-3 and J is TRBJ2-2; D might be TRBD2 (5 bases). CDR3 length equals 16 residues. V lost 5 bases to trimming and J lost 0 bases, with 13 bases between them. In germline, CDR1 is SGHNT, CDR2 YENEEA. CDR3 in DNA: TGTGCCAGCAGCCCTCCGGCTAGCCCGAACACCGGGGAGCTGTTTTTT. Encoded protein: CASSPPASPNTGELFF.

The genes are TRBV11-1 and TRBJ1-1, with D uncertain. V lost 2 bases and J 1 base, leaving 5 bases between the germline ends. Germline values: CDR1 SGHAT, CDR2 FQDESV (reference sequence). CDR3 length: 13 amino acids. This CDR3 reads CASSLQRNTEAFF. As DNA, the CDR3 is TGTGCCAGCAGCTTACAGAGGAACACTGAAGCTTTCTTT.

This sequence joins TRBV10-3 and TRBJ2-5, with D tentatively TRBD1 (7 bases). This CDR3 spans 14 amino acids. In germline, CDR1 is ENHRY, CDR2 SYGVKD. V lost 5 bases and J lost 3, with 13 bases in between. CDR3 nucleotide sequence: TGTGCCATCAGTTTCGGCGGGACAGAAGAGACCCAGTACTTC. It codes for CAISFGGTEETQYF.

The chain couples TRBV7-2 to TRBJ2-6; D is possibly TRBD1 or TRBD2 (6 bases each). The CDR3 sequence is 17 residues long. V dropped 0 bases and J dropped 3 bases, with 12 bases sitting between them. The germline gives CDR1 SGHTA, CDR2 FQGNSA. CDR3 DNA: TGTGCCAGCAGCTTAGCGATCGGGGGCGGTGGGGCCAACGTCCTGACTTTC. Residues: CASSLAIGGGGANVLTF.